This T cell receptor (beta chain) was sequenced for a study of PD-1 blockade in classical Hodgkin lymphoma. In its sample, this clone was seen once. The assay was immunoSEQ multiplex PCR, and TCRdb's table has in-frame clones only and misses some. The table records about 61,000 clones, 85% to 90% of them present only once. Trimming pared 0 bases from V and 11 bases from J, leaving 17 bases between. The CDR3 extends over 16 amino acids. The germline V gene encodes CDR1 LNHNV and CDR2 YYDKDF (reference sequence). Relapse was seen in all patients after autologous stem cell transplantation, and brentuximab vedotin exposure was variable.

The rearrangement joins TRBV15 to TRBJ1-6; D may be TRBD1 (6 bases). This TCR derives from a human donor with classical Hodgkin lymphoma. Sequenced material: peripheral blood mononuclear cells (PBMCs), taken at baseline. CDR3 sequence reads: CATSRERGALEAPLHF. The CDR3 DNA is TGTGCCACCAGCAGAGAACGGGGGGCCCTTGAGGCACCCCTCCACTTT.